These 32 T cell receptor beta chains were sequenced from one sample in a study of blood T cell repertoires in COVID-19. The table came from immunoSEQ multiplex PCR; TCRdb's copy has only in-frame clones and leaves some out. Of around 190,000 clones listed, around 85% were seen once; the top ten hold approximately 8.9%. The sequencing sample was made of peripheral blood. Receptor source: a woman aged 60-70 years with acute or convalescent COVID-19.

V gene TRBV2 combines with J gene TRBJ1-2; D is possibly TRBD1 (6 bases). Germline CDR1 SNHLY, CDR2 FYNNEI. Deletions cut 6 bases from V and 0 bases from J, with 8 bases between. The CDR3 covers 13 residues. CDR3 sequence (DNA): TGTGCCAGCAGCCGGGACACTAACTATGGCTACACCTTC. It codes for CASSRDTNYGYTF.

This clone has more than one count but fewer than ten. The CDR3 loop reads CATSRGVEGRNTEAFF. The DNA for the CDR3 is TGTGCCACCAGCAGAGGGGTGGAGGGGCGAAACACTGAAGCTTTCTTT. The chain combines TRBV15 with TRBJ1-1; maybe TRBD1 (5 bases). The V end lost 1 base, the J end lost 2 bases, and 14 bases lay between the germline ends. Germline lookup yields CDR1 LNHNV and CDR2 YYDKDF (reference sequence). The CDR3 is made up of 16 amino acids.

The CDR3, as DNA: TGTGCCAGCAGTAGAAGCGGGAGCGGCACCGGGGAGCTGTTTTTT. Translated: CASSRSGSGTGELFF. V gene TRBV6-5 combines with J gene TRBJ2-2, with TRBD2 identical over 8 bases. Trimming cost V 5 bases and J 4 bases; bases outside gene matches: 6. The CDR3 totals 15 residues. In germline, CDR1 is MNHEY, CDR2 SVGAGI.

The chain joins TRBV3-1 (or the pseudogene TRBV3-2) to TRBJ2-1, with TRBD2 as a possible D gene (6 bases). Per germline, CDR1 LGHDT and CDR2 YNNKEL (reference sequence). This CDR3 is 16 amino acids long. Deletions cut 2 bases from V and 1 base from J, with 12 bases between. The DNA of the CDR3 is TGTGCCAGCAGCCAATTAGGCGCGGGGTCCTACAATGAGCAGTTCTTC. Translated: CASSQLGAGSYNEQFF.

This chain connects TRBV6-5 to TRBJ1-1; no clear D. CDR3 size: 14 residues. Germline values: CDR1 MNHEY, CDR2 SVGAGI. The V and J ends lost 7 bases and 8 bases respectively, with 20 bases between them. CDR3 sequence reads: CASKSQPGALEAFF. The DNA for the CDR3 is TGTGCCAGCAAGTCCCAACCGGGAGCCCTCGAAGCTTTCTTT.

This clone is a singleton in its sample. The chain couples TRBV3-1 (or the pseudogene TRBV3-2) to TRBJ1-5; the D gene is possibly TRBD1 (6 bases). The V and J ends lost 3 bases and 4 bases respectively, with 13 bases between them. Germline V lookup: CDR1 LGHDT, CDR2 YNNKEL (reference sequence). The CDR3 totals 15 residues. The CDR3: CASSQIPGANQPQHF. The DNA for the CDR3 is TGTGCCAGCAGCCAGATCCCAGGGGCTAATCAGCCCCAGCATTTT.

The chain combines TRBV30 with TRBJ2-7, with 9 bases identical to TRBD2. V lost 3 bases and J lost 2; bases outside the gene matches: 2. The germline CDR1 and CDR2 sequences are GTSNPN and SVGIG (reference sequence). The CDR3 contains 13 residues. This CDR3 is CAWRTSGTYEQYF. The CDR3 DNA reads as TGTGCCTGGAGGACTAGCGGTACCTACGAGCAGTACTTC.

This rearrangement joins TRBV11-2 to TRBJ1-1; D is uncertain. Trimming removed 5 bases at V and 5 bases at J, with 15 bases between. CDR1 is SGHAT, CDR2 FQNNGV, per germline. There are 14 residues in the CDR3. The CDR3 DNA is TGTGCCAGCAGCCGGCGTGGGAGGGTAACTGAAGCTTTCTTT. Translation: CASSRRGRVTEAFF.

The chain is built from TRBV5-4 and TRBJ1-3; D unresolved. The germline CDR1 and CDR2 sequences are SGHNT and YYREEE (reference sequence). Trimming cost V 4 bases and J 2 bases, with 22 bases left between them. The CDR3 extends over 18 amino acids. Here the CDR3 DNA reads TGTGCCAGCAGCCCAGAACTGTTTGTACCGGGGACTGGAAACACCATATATTTT. Translated: CASSPELFVPGTGNTIYF.

The gene calls are TRBV5-1 and TRBJ1-1; D is possibly TRBD1 (5 bases). There are 17 residues in the CDR3. The germline V gene has CDR1 SGHRS and CDR2 YFSETQ. V dropped 3 bases and J dropped 5 bases, with 23 bases sitting between them. Here the CDR3 reads CASSSGGSGQGGTEAFF. DNA of the CDR3: TGCGCCAGCAGCTCGGGGGGTAGTGGCCAGGGAGGAACTGAAGCTTTCTTT.

The chain is built from TRBV3-1 (or the pseudogene TRBV3-2) and TRBJ1-2; 9 nucleotides agree with TRBD1. The germline CDR1 and CDR2 sequences are LGHDT and YNNKEL (reference sequence). This CDR3 is 14 amino acids long. V shed 3 bases and J 5 bases; nucleotides not matched to a gene: 4. The CDR3 loop reads CASSQAGTGYGYTF. The CDR3 nucleotides read TGTGCCAGCAGCCAGGCCGGGACAGGGTATGGCTACACCTTC.

The chain joins TRBV27 to TRBJ1-2; TRBD1 aligns across 9 bases. This CDR3 region has 12 residues. CDR1 and CDR2 (germline): MNHEY, SMNVEV (reference sequence). Trimming removed 5 bases from V and 7 bases from J; junction bases left unmatched: 2. The CDR3 loop is CASSTGGGGYTF. The CDR3 nucleotides are TGTGCCAGCAGTACAGGGGGCGGTGGCTACACCTTC.

In nucleotides, the CDR3 is TGTGCTGTGTCGGGAAGGAACACCGGGGAGCTGTTTTTT. Residues: CAVSGRNTGELFF. This chain connects TRBV24-1 to TRBJ2-2; TRBD2 is a possible D gene (5 bases). The CDR3 sequence is 13 residues long. Per germline, CDR1 KGHDR and CDR2 SFDVKD.

V usage is TRBV27 and J usage is TRBJ2-3, with a weak D call TRBD2 (5 bases). There are 15 residues in the CDR3. Trimming stripped 2 bases from V and 3 bases from J, with 12 bases between. Germline-derived CDR1 and CDR2 are MNHEY and SMNVEV (reference sequence). The CDR3 DNA reads TGTGCCAGCAGTTTAGGTGAGGGTTTGACAGATACGCAGTATTTT. Translated, it gives CASSLGEGLTDTQYF.

The J gene is TRBJ1-2, the V gene TRBV6-2 or TRBV6-3; TRBD1 matches at 7 bases. J gave up 0 bases and V 1 base, and 5 bases lay outside the gene matches. The CDR3 consists of 16 residues. Germline lookup yields CDR1 MNHEY and CDR2 SVGEGT. The CDR3 sequence is CASSYLQGLANYGYTF. For the CDR3, the DNA is TGTGCCAGCAGTTACTTACAGGGGTTAGCTAACTATGGCTACACCTTC.

The chain uses TRBV9 and TRBJ2-5; D not certain. V shed 0 bases and J shed 5 bases, with 14 bases lying between them. Germline CDR1 and CDR2: SGDLS and YYNGEE. This CDR3 has 15 amino acids. CDR3 loop: CASSVGAGFSETQYF. CDR3 in DNA: TGTGCCAGCAGCGTAGGGGCAGGCTTTAGTGAGACCCAGTACTTC. Based on the CDR3 plus reference TRBV9 and TRBJ2-5, the full variable domain is DSGVTQTPKHLITATGQRVTLRCSPRSGDLSVYWYQQSLDQGLQFLIQYYNGEERAKGNILERFSAQQFPDLHSELNLSSLELGDSALYFCASSVGAGFSETQYFGPGTRLLVL.

This clone appeared once. V is TRBV7-3 and J is TRBJ1-1; D perhaps matches TRBD1 (6 bases). There are 13 residues in the CDR3. The germline V and J ends were trimmed by 2 bases and 4 bases, with 8 bases remaining between them. Germline lookup yields CDR1 SGHTA and CDR2 FQGTGA. The CDR3 sequence is CASSLRGGTEAFF. The CDR3 DNA reads as TGTGCCAGCAGCTTACGAGGGGGCACTGAAGCTTTCTTT.

The DNA of the CDR3 is TGTGCCAGCAGCGTAGGGGGACAGGGTTATTCACCCCTCCACTTT. This translates into CASSVGGQGYSPLHF. This chain connects TRBV9 to TRBJ1-6; 9 bases line up with TRBD1. CDR3 length: 15 amino acids. V lost 0 bases, J lost 8 bases, and 3 bases stayed unmatched. Looked up from germline, CDR1 is SGDLS and CDR2 is YYNGEE.

This clone was recorded only once. The chain recombines TRBV2 with TRBJ1-5, with 7 bases lining up with TRBD1. The germline CDR1 and CDR2 sequences are SNHLY and FYNNEI. The CDR3 spans 15 residues. Losses at the gene ends were 5 bases for V and 3 bases for J; bases not matched to a gene: 7. The CDR3 nucleotides are TGTGCCAGCAGTCCACAGGGGACCCTCAATCAGCCCCAGCATTTT. Protein product: CASSPQGTLNQPQHF.

V gene TRBV21-1 combines with J gene TRBJ2-1; TRBD2 reflects the table's D call only, with no check against the DNA. TRBV21-1 is deemed a pseudogene. The CDR3 has 18 residues. As DNA, the CDR3 is TGTGCCAGCAGCAAAACGGCAAGACTAGCGGGAGACGGGAATGAGCAGTTCTTC. Translated, it gives CASSKTARLAGDGNEQFF.

V usage is TRBV15 and J usage is TRBJ1-1; unclear D gene. Germline loops: CDR1 LNHNV, CDR2 YYDKDF (reference sequence). Trimming stripped 0 bases from V and 3 bases from J, with 14 bases between. This CDR3 has 16 amino acids. CDR3 bases: TGTGCCACCAGCAGAGATAGTTGGTTGAGCGACACTGAAGCTTTCTTT. Its protein product is CATSRDSWLSDTEAFF. Full variable domain (outside the CDR3, taken from reference TRBV15 and TRBJ1-1): DAMVIQNPRYQVTQFGKPVTLSCSQTLNHNVMYWYQQKSSQAPKLLFHYYDKDFNNEADTPDNFQSRRPNTSFCFLDIRSPGLGDTAMYLCATSRDSWLSDTEAFFGQGTRLTVV.

This chain joins TRBV7-9 and TRBJ1-2; D is ambiguous. This CDR3 comprises 16 residues. Trimming shortened V by 0 bases and J by 7 bases, and 18 bases separated the two germline ends. Germline values: CDR1 SEHNR, CDR2 FQNEAQ (reference sequence). The CDR3 reads CASSLAGDGPGSGYTF. The CDR3 DNA follows: TGTGCCAGCAGCTTAGCGGGTGACGGGCCGGGAAGTGGCTACACCTTC.

The chain employs TRBV4-2 and TRBJ2-3, with a weak D call TRBD2 (6 bases). V was pared by 4 bases and J by 6 bases, with 14 bases between. CDR1 LGHNA and CDR2 YNFKEQ come from the germline V gene. The CDR3 consists of 14 residues. CDR3 residues: CASSPRLVPDTQYF. Here the CDR3 DNA reads TGTGCCAGCAGCCCGCGACTAGTTCCCGATACGCAGTATTTT.

The chain carries TRBV4-2 and TRBJ2-1; 10 bases agree with TRBD2. The J segment lost 1 base and the V segment lost 4 bases, leaving 13 bases of the junction unmatched. The CDR3 spans 19 residues. The germline CDR1 and CDR2 sequences are LGHNA and YNFKEQ. CDR3 DNA sequence: TGTGCCAGCAGCCCTCGAGGGCCCCCAGCGGGAGGGTCCTACAATGAGCAGTTCTTC. Residues: CASSPRGPPAGGSYNEQFF.

The chain combines TRBV7-2 with TRBJ1-1, with 8 positions matching TRBD1. This CDR3 is 14 amino acids long. Germline V gene data show CDR1 as SGHTA and CDR2 as FQGNSA. V lost 2 bases to trimming and J lost 5 bases; unmatched junction nucleotides: 4. The CDR3 region has the DNA TGTGCCAGCAGCTTAAAACAGGGGGGGACTGAAGCTTTCTTT. Translated, it gives CASSLKQGGTEAFF.

This chain connects TRBV6-5 to TRBJ1-5; 7 positions agree with TRBD1. Unmatched junction bases numbered 5, after V lost 6 bases and J lost 0 bases. Germline values: CDR1 MNHEY, CDR2 SVGAGI. The CDR3 extends over 15 amino acids. CDR3 protein: CASSVTGSSNQPQHF. DNA for the CDR3: TGTGCCAGCAGCGTGACAGGGAGTAGCAATCAGCCCCAGCATTTT.

This clone is medium-sized. This CDR3 reads CASSDGGGRTEAFF. The CDR3 nucleotides are TGCGCCAGCAGTGATGGGGGGGGACGGACTGAAGCTTTCTTT. The chain is built from TRBV10-1 and TRBJ1-1, with D possibly TRBD1 on 5 matching bases. The CDR3 extends over 14 amino acids. The germline V gene encodes CDR1 WNHNN and CDR2 SYGVQD (reference sequence). Trimming removed 3 bases from V and 5 bases from J, with 13 bases in between.

V is TRBV18 and J is TRBJ1-6; D is unclear. V shed 4 bases and J shed 5 bases, with 12 bases lying between them. CDR1 is KGHSH, CDR2 LQKENI, per germline. CDR3 length: 15 residues. The CDR3 here is CASSRGGYDNSPLHF. The CDR3 DNA sequence: TGTGCCAGCTCACGGGGAGGCTACGATAATTCACCCCTCCACTTT.

V gene TRBV5-1 combines with J gene TRBJ2-6; TRBD2 might be the D (5 bases). Looked up from germline, CDR1 is SGHRS and CDR2 is YFSETQ. V was trimmed by 2 bases and J by 1 base, leaving 13 bases between them. This CDR3 has 17 amino acids. This CDR3 reads CASSFAQGGSGANVLTF. Written as DNA, the CDR3 is TGCGCCAGCAGCTTTGCCCAAGGAGGTTCTGGGGCCAACGTCCTGACTTTC. Full variable domain (rest looked up from reference TRBV5-1 and TRBJ2-6): KAGVTQTPRYLIKTRGQQVTLSCSPISGHRSVSWYQQTPGQGLQFLFEYFSETQRNKGNFPGRFSGRQFSNSRSEMNVSTLELGDSALYLCASSFAQGGSGANVLTFGAGSRLTVL.

The chain is built from TRBV10-1 and TRBJ2-2; TRBD2 is a possible D gene (5 bases). CDR3 length: 17 residues. Germline values: CDR1 WNHNN, CDR2 SYGVQD (reference sequence). Trimming took off 0 bases at V and 2 bases at J, with 13 bases between the two ends. CDR3 in DNA: TGCGCCAGCAGTGAGTCCAGGACTTTGGGAAACACCGGGGAGCTGTTTTTT. It is translated as CASSESRTLGNTGELFF.

The V and J genes are TRBV9 and TRBJ2-3; D may be TRBD2 (6 bases). Germline lookup yields CDR1 SGDLS and CDR2 YYNGEE. There are 16 residues in the CDR3. The V gene lost 0 bases and the J gene lost 0 bases, with 11 bases spanning the gap. The CDR3 DNA reads TGTGCCAGCAGCGTAGGTGGAGGGGTTAGCACAGATACGCAGTATTTT. As protein: CASSVGGGVSTDTQYF.

The chain carries TRBV28 and TRBJ1-5; D not certain. V gave up 5 bases and J gave up 4 bases, with 3 bases separating them. CDR3 size: 11 residues. Germline values: CDR1 MDHEN, CDR2 SYDVKM. The CDR3 bases are TGTGCCAGCAGTCTTAATCAGCCCCAGCATTTT. Its translation: CASSLNQPQHF.